The rows below give T cell receptor beta chains drawn from one sample of a study of T cells in Graves' hyperthyroidism and ophthalmopathy. MiXCR was run by TCRdb on the multiplex PCR reads, yielding one entry per CDR3 protein. Here the sample spans approximately 410,000 distinct CDR3 sequences, approximately 14% being singletons. The sample consisted of blood. Receptors were obtained from a young woman with Graves' hyperthyroidism. CDR3s include the opening cysteine and the closing phenylalanine or tryptophan. The D gene is left open where the match is weak. Clone size is stated in some rows and not others, as once, few, many or a class when expanded.

DNA: TGTGCCAGCAGCTTGTGGTGGGGCACAGATACGCAGTATTTT; CDR3: CASSLWWGTDTQYF; length: 14; V: TRBV5-6; D: .; J: TRBJ2-3; size: many
DNA: TGTGCCAGCAGCCAAGGGACTGCCTACAATGAGCAGTTCTTC; CDR3: CASSQGTAYNEQFF; length: 14; V: TRBV11-2; D: .; J: TRBJ2-1; size: many
DNA: TGTGCCAGCAGCACCTTCACGGGAAACACCATATATTTT; CDR3: CASSTFTGNTIYF; length: 13; V: TRBV7-2; D: .; J: TRBJ1-3; size: many
DNA: TGCAGTGCTAGAGTAGCATCGGGCCGAGCTAACTATGGCTACACCTTC; CDR3: CSARVASGRANYGYTF; length: 16; V: TRBV20-1; D: .; J: TRBJ1-2; size: .
DNA: TGCAGTGCCCGGACAGAGGGCTCTGGAAACACCATATATTTT; CDR3: CSARTEGSGNTIYF; length: 14; V: TRBV20-1; D: .; J: TRBJ1-3; size: .
DNA: TGTGCCAGCAGTTACTACAGTGGGAGGGAGCACACCGGGGAGCTGTTTTTT; CDR3: CASSYYSGREHTGELFF; length: 17; V: TRBV6-2/TRBV6-3; D: TRBD2; J: TRBJ2-2; size: many
DNA: TGTGCCAGCAGCCCGCTGTGGGGACAGACTAACTCTGGGGCCAACGTCCTGACTTTC; CDR3: CASSPLWGQTNSGANVLTF; length: 19; V: TRBV5-5; D: TRBD1; J: TRBJ2-6; size: many
DNA: TGCGCCAGCAGCTTGGCCGAGGACTTTGAGCAGTTCTTC; CDR3: CASSLAEDFEQFF; length: 13; V: TRBV5-1; D: .; J: TRBJ2-1; size: .
DNA: TGTGCCAGCAGTGTCCCGGACAGGGGGCTGGGCGAGCAGTACTTC; CDR3: CASSVPDRGLGEQYF; length: 15; V: TRBV2; D: TRBD1; J: TRBJ2-7; size: .
DNA: TGTGCCAGCAAAGTGGGCGAGGGACCCTACACTGAAGCTTTCTTT; CDR3: CASKVGEGPYTEAFF; length: 15; V: TRBV27; D: .; J: TRBJ1-1; size: .